The clone carrying this T cell receptor beta chain was counted many times. Its antigen is still unknown. This entry is derived from a study of identical twins. Findings and caveats of the study: Models underestimated out-of-frame TCR alpha sharing in monozygotic twins. It was cross-sectional statistical analysis, not following the same donors, that the conclusions relied on. Researchers reported weaker excess twin sharing in beta out-of-frame sequences.

CDR1 is SGHTA and CDR2 is FQGNSA in the germline V gene. This CDR3 spans 14 amino acids. Trimming removed 0 bases at V and 0 bases at J, with 4 bases between. MiXCR, applied by TCRdb to the 5' RACE reads, yields one record per CDR3 protein. The sample includes a few hundred thousand distinct CDR3 sequences, approximately 8% of them seen just once. These data also formed part of another study, on yellow fever vaccine responses in identical twins.

This receptor was taken from a woman aged 18-29 years in good health. The sequenced sample was memory (CD45RO+) T cells sorted from blood. The chain is built from TRBV7-2 and TRBJ2-3, with unresolved D. The CDR3 sequence: CASSLAVSTDTQYF. In DNA, the CDR3 is TGTGCCAGCAGCTTAGCGGTTAGCACAGATACGCAGTATTTT.